This T cell receptor (beta chain) was obtained from a study of response to subunit inactivated influenza vaccine. TCRdb used MiXCR to reprocess the RT-PCR reads, holding one entry per CDR3 protein. The sample records about 540,000 distinct CDR3 sequences, roughly 25% being singletons. This clonotype was counted a few times. This CDR3 comprises 15 residues. Looked up from germline, CDR1 is MNHNS and CDR2 is SASEGT. Unmatched junction bases numbered 9, after V lost 8 bases and J lost 2 bases. These data were also reused for a study on T cells expressing NK-cell markers. That paper adds: Researchers built TCR beta cDNA using 5'RACE template switching with UMIs. Source material for TCR beta repertoires consisted of sorted CD3+CD56+NKG2C+, CD3+CD56+NKG2C- and CD3+CD56-NKG2C+ T cells. There were seven HCMV-seropositive donors and one seronegative donor among the eight sequenced. Among the experiments, several used an anti-gamma-delta TCR antibody to restrict sorting to alpha-beta TCR T cells. HCMV specificity was not established for the expanded NKG2C+ T cell clones.

The rearrangement joins TRBV6-1 to TRBJ2-3; 8 bases agree with TRBD1. This clonotype was sampled from a man between 50 and 59 years old who received an inactivated influenza vaccine. The sequencing used CD4+ T cells sorted from PBMCs, collected 11 to 12 days after vaccination. In nucleotides, the CDR3 is TGTGCCAGCGCTCCCATGGGACAGGCCACAGATACGCAGTATTTT. Its translation is CASAPMGQATDTQYF.